These 19 T cell receptor beta chains came from one sample sequenced in a study of T cell repertoires in cytomegalovirus infection. TCRdb processed the reads anew with MiXCR; each CDR3 protein has one entry. The sample contains hundreds of thousands of distinct CDR3 sequences, over 15% of which appear only once. The sample taken for sequencing was PBMCs. The receptors originated from a human donor in good health (CMV status not recorded). Some clones in this sample may be carry-over from other donors' samples.

This clonotype was picked up a small number of times. This rearrangement joins TRBV19 to TRBJ1-2; 10 nucleotides agree with TRBD1. This CDR3 contains 14 residues. V lost 7 bases and J lost 5; bases outside the gene matches: 7. The germline V gene has CDR1 LNHDA and CDR2 SQIVND (reference sequence). CDR3: CASTSSGQGYGYTF. CDR3 DNA: TGTGCCAGTACCTCATCGGGACAGGGGTATGGCTACACCTTC.

This chain uses TRBV20-1 with TRBJ2-5, with a tentative D call TRBD2 (5 bases). The V gene lost 0 bases and the J gene lost 13 bases, with 18 bases spanning the gap. Looked up from germline, CDR1 is DFQATT and CDR2 is SNEGSKA (reference sequence). The CDR3 has 13 amino acids. CDR3: CSARDGVGPLGYF. The CDR3 coding sequence is TGCAGTGCTAGAGACGGGGTTGGGCCCCTGGGGTACTTC.

This clonotype was observed a handful of times. This rearrangement joins TRBV20-1 to TRBJ2-7; 7 nucleotides agree with TRBD1. With 1 base clipped from V and 0 bases from J, the junction kept 15 bases outside the gene matches. In germline, CDR1 is DFQATT, CDR2 SNEGSKA (reference sequence). CDR3 length: 18 amino acids. Here the CDR3 reads CSARGPMRTGATSYEQYF. CDR3 in DNA: TGCAGTGCTAGAGGCCCCATGAGGACAGGCGCCACCTCCTACGAGCAGTACTTC.

This clonotype was counted many times. The chain uses TRBV12-3 or TRBV12-4 and TRBJ2-5, with 7 bases identical to TRBD2. V was pared by 3 bases and J by 2 bases, with 6 bases of the junction left unmatched. There are 15 residues in the CDR3. The DNA of the CDR3 is TGTGCCAGCAGTTTCCTCTTGGGGGGGCAAGAGACCCAGTACTTC. This sequence encodes CASSFLLGGQETQYF.

The rearrangement joins TRBV7-9 to TRBJ2-5; weak D call: TRBD2 (5 bases). The CDR3 spans 17 residues. Germline CDR1 reads SEHNR; CDR2 reads FQNEAQ (reference sequence). The ends were cut back, 1 base at V and 1 base at J, with 16 bases in the middle. CDR3 DNA: TGTGCCAGCAGCTTAGGGGTCGGGGTAGCAGGCCAAGAGACCCAGTACTTC. Its translation is CASSLGVGVAGQETQYF.

The CDR3 DNA reads as TGTGCCAGCAGTCTACTCCCGGGAGCCCCGGCCCCAGATACGCAGTATTTT. It yields the protein CASSLLPGAPAPDTQYF. This chain joins TRBV6-8 and TRBJ2-3, with TRBD2 as a possible D gene (6 bases). V was shortened by 5 bases and J by 4 bases, with 22 bases between the two germline ends. The CDR3 extends over 17 amino acids. The germline V gene encodes CDR1 MNHGY and CDR2 SAAAGT.

The chain couples TRBV5-1 to TRBJ1-5; unclear D gene. Germline V CDR1 and CDR2: SGHRS, YFSETQ. V was pared by 4 bases and J by 5 bases, with 10 bases between. The CDR3 extends over 13 amino acids. The CDR3 spells CASSPSTDQPQHF. CDR3 nucleotide sequence: TGCGCCAGCAGCCCCTCGACCGATCAGCCCCAGCATTTT.

This chain joins TRBV19 and TRBJ1-5, with D unresolved. The CDR3 extends over 16 amino acids. The ends were cut back, 3 bases at V and 1 base at J, with 13 bases in the middle. Germline V CDR1 and CDR2: LNHDA, SQIVND (reference sequence). This CDR3 reads CASSMVPRWSNQPQHF. The CDR3 coding sequence is TGTGCCAGTAGTATGGTTCCCAGGTGGAGCAATCAGCCCCAGCATTTT.

This clonotype was detected a few times. The chain recombines TRBV20-1 with TRBJ2-1; a weak D match, TRBD1 (6 bases). The CDR3 spans 14 residues. With 3 bases removed from V and 5 bases from J, the gap between germline ends came to 14 bases. From germline, CDR1 is DFQATT and CDR2 SNEGSKA (reference sequence). The CDR3 loop reads CSASRTGPNNEQFF. CDR3 nucleotides: TGCAGTGCTAGTAGAACAGGGCCAAACAATGAGCAGTTCTTC.

The table lists this clonotype with a few counts. The V gene is TRBV20-1, the J gene TRBJ2-7; D is undetermined. CDR3 size: 14 residues. From germline, CDR1 is DFQATT and CDR2 SNEGSKA (reference sequence). The V end lost 1 base, the J end lost 3 bases, and 13 bases lay between the germline ends. CDR3 DNA: TGCAGTGCTAGAGCCTCATACGAGGACTACGAGCAGTACTTC. It encodes CSARASYEDYEQYF.

This chain uses TRBV6-6 with TRBJ2-7, with TRBD2 matching over 15 bases. Germline V lookup: CDR1 MNHNY, CDR2 SVGAGI (reference sequence). J gave up 7 bases and V 0 bases, and 1 base lay outside the gene matches. This CDR3 is built from 15 residues. The CDR3 loop is CASSYSGTSGGEQYF. The CDR3 nucleotides are TGTGCCAGCAGTTACTCCGGGACTAGCGGGGGGGAGCAGTACTTC.

The table lists this clonotype with many counts. The rearrangement uses TRBV27 and TRBJ2-6; 9 bases agree with TRBD1. V trimming: 10 bases; J trimming: 3 bases; junction bases outside the gene matches: 16. Germline values: CDR1 MNHEY, CDR2 SMNVEV (reference sequence). This CDR3 comprises 18 residues. This chain's CDR3 is CATSRLGQGVYGANVLTF. DNA of the CDR3: TGTGCCACGAGTCGTTTGGGACAGGGCGTTTATGGGGCCAACGTCCTGACTTTC.

This chain uses TRBV12-3 or TRBV12-4 with TRBJ2-3; 8 bases line up with TRBD1. Trimming cost V 10 bases and J 0 bases; bases outside gene matches: 6. The CDR3 has 14 amino acids. The chain's CDR3 is CAIRQGSSTDTQYF. The CDR3 DNA sequence: TGTGCCATAAGACAGGGGTCGAGCACAGATACGCAGTATTTT.

This clonotype was observed many times. This sequence joins TRBV7-9 and TRBJ1-1, with 7 bases matching TRBD1. With 3 bases clipped from V and 1 base from J, the junction kept 2 bases outside the gene matches. This CDR3 spans 14 amino acids. CDR1 SEHNR and CDR2 FQNEAQ come from the germline V gene (reference sequence). In nucleotides, the CDR3 is TGTGCCAGCAGCTTCGGGGACAGGAACACTGAAGCTTTCTTT. Translating gives CASSFGDRNTEAFF.

The J gene is TRBJ2-7, the V gene TRBV5-4, with TRBD2 matching over 9 bases. Germline loops: CDR1 SGHNT, CDR2 YYREEE (reference sequence). The CDR3 extends over 18 amino acids. Trimming at V came to 3 bases and at J to 1 base, leaving 14 bases not matched to a gene. CDR3 DNA: TGTGCCAGCAGCTCAGGGGAAGCGGGAGGTCCCTCGTCCTACGAGCAGTACTTC. It encodes CASSSGEAGGPSSYEQYF.

The chain joins TRBV2 to TRBJ2-7; D perhaps matches TRBD1 (6 bases). This CDR3 has 14 residues. The germline V gene has CDR1 SNHLY and CDR2 FYNNEI. V was trimmed by 6 bases and J by 0 bases, leaving 12 bases between them. The CDR3 reads CASRGTYLSYEQYF. CDR3 nucleotides: TGTGCCAGCAGAGGGACATACCTCTCCTACGAGCAGTACTTC.

This clonotype was counted between two and nine times. The rearrangement links TRBV7-2 to TRBJ1-1, with a weak D call TRBD1 (5 bases). Germline CDR1 is SGHTA and CDR2 is FQGNSA. This CDR3 spans 14 amino acids. V lost 6 bases and J lost 4, with 15 bases in between. CDR3 nucleotides: TGTGCCAGCAGATTGGCCGTCGGGGGCACTGAAGCTTTCTTT. Amino acid sequence: CASRLAVGGTEAFF.

CDR3 sequence reads: CASSVTPPGLAGGWDTQYF. The DNA for the CDR3 is TGTGCCAGCAGCGTAACTCCTCCGGGACTAGCGGGAGGATGGGATACGCAGTATTTT. V is TRBV6-6 and J is TRBJ2-3; 15 bases are a match to TRBD2. V lost 6 bases, J lost 6 bases, and 16 bases stayed unmatched. The CDR3 extends over 19 amino acids. Germline loops: CDR1 MNHNY, CDR2 SVGAGI (reference sequence).

This chain joins TRBV5-4 and TRBJ2-3, with D possibly matching TRBD2 (5 bases). The CDR3 contains 15 residues. The V gene's germline CDR1 is SGHNT and CDR2 YYREEE (reference sequence). V was trimmed by 1 base and J by 3 bases, leaving 12 bases between them. The CDR3 loop is CASSLFALATDTQYF. The CDR3 DNA is TGTGCCAGCAGCTTGTTTGCCCTAGCAACAGATACGCAGTATTTT.